This TCR beta chain appears in the sequencing data of a study of Graves' ophthalmopathy and Graves' hyperthyroidism. The wider study: The authors defined stable hyperthyroidism as no ophthalmopathy within 18 months of follow-up.

Trimming stripped 2 bases from V and 1 base from J, with 12 bases between. CDR3 length: 15 amino acids. In germline, CDR1 is SNHLY, CDR2 FYNNEI. Many counts were recorded for this clonotype. As the template, RNA transcripts were used to amplify TCR beta CDR3 regions. First-round RT-PCR with HTBI primers preceded a second-round multiplex PCR. TCRdb re-called the multiplex PCR reads with MiXCR, one entry per CDR3 protein. The data hold more than 1,000,000 distinct CDR3 sequences, with about 40% observed a single time. Sequenced material: peripheral blood or thyroid tissue (not recorded which). The chain joins TRBV2 to TRBJ2-7, with no clear D. The clonotype was recovered from an adult man with Graves' hyperthyroidism. CDR3 residues: CASSEPIGLSYEQYF. For the CDR3, the DNA is TGTGCCAGCAGTGAACCAATTGGTCTATCCTACGAGCAGTACTTC.